This TCR beta chain was documented in a study of cytomegalovirus exposure and HLA in healthy donors. The PCR used 60 Vbeta and 13 Jbeta primers. Only in-frame clones appear in the TCRdb table, and some are missing; sequencing was by immunoSEQ multiplex PCR. The sample carries roughly 140,000 clones, over 60% recorded once. Trimming cost V 0 bases and J 2 bases, with 8 bases left between them. CDR1 and CDR2 (germline): SGHNT, YYREEE (reference sequence). The CDR3 is 15 residues long. This receptor was identified in a woman between 50 and 59 years old in good health and CMV-seronegative. The chain combines TRBV5-4 with TRBJ1-4, with a tentative D call TRBD1 (5 bases). The specimen sequenced was PBMCs. In nucleotides, the CDR3 is TGTGCCAGCAGCTTGGATCGGGGGACTAATGAAAAACTGTTTTTT. Protein sequence: CASSLDRGTNEKLFF.